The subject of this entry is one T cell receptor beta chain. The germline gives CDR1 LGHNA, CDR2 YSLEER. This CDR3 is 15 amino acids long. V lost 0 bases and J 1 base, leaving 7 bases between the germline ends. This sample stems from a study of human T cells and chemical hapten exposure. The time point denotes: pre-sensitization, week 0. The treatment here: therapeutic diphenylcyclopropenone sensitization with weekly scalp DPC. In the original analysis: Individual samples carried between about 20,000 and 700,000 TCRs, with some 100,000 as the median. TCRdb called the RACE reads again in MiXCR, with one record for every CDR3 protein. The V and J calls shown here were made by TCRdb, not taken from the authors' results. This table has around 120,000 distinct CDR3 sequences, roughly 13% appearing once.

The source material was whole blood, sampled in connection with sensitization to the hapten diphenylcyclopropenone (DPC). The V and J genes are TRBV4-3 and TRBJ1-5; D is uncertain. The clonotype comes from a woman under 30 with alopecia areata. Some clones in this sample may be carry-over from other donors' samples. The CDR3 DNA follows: TGCGCCAGCAGCCAAGATTCAAGGAGCAATCAGCCCCAGCATTTT. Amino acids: CASSQDSRSNQPQHF.